A single sample gave rise to the 32 T cell receptor beta chains below, sequenced in a study of blood T cells in healthy people across ages. Through a sample-barcoded 5' primer and a J-beta primer mix, a second PCR was run for roughly 6 to 11 cycles. TCRdb recomputed calls from the 5' RACE reads with MiXCR, one row per CDR3 protein. The sample contains around 850,000 distinct CDR3 sequences, 30% to 45% of which appear only once. Sequenced input: blood. Receptors originate from a young man in good health.

This clonotype was picked up a small number of times. The chain links TRBV20-1 to TRBJ2-7, with 12 bases fitting TRBD2. The J call is doubtful: the DNA matches TRBJ2-4 better. The germline CDR1 and CDR2 sequences are DFQATT and SNEGSKA (reference sequence). The CDR3 runs 15 residues. This CDR3 is CSATKTSGGLRIQYF. The DNA for the CDR3 is TGCAGTGCTACGAAGACTAGCGGGGGTCTGCGCATTCAGTACTTC.

This clonotype was recorded many times. The CDR3 DNA sequence: TGTGCCAGTATAAAAGGCCCTATGAACACTGAAGCTTTCTTT. Its protein is CASIKGPMNTEAFF. J is TRBJ1-1 and V is TRBV19; no reliable D call. Germline-derived CDR1 and CDR2 are LNHDA and SQIVND (reference sequence). CDR3 length: 14 amino acids. V was cut by 7 bases and J by 0 bases, with 12 bases left in between.

This clonotype was seen a single time. The chain combines TRBV20-1 with TRBJ1-3; possibly TRBD1 for D (5 bases). V dropped 0 bases and J dropped 6 bases, with 18 bases sitting between them. This CDR3 is built from 16 residues. The germline V gene encodes CDR1 DFQATT and CDR2 SNEGSKA (reference sequence). CDR3 DNA sequence: TGCAGTGCTAGAGAACCGACCGGGACCGTCAAAAACACCATATATTTT. Encoded protein: CSAREPTGTVKNTIYF.

The genes are TRBV7-2 and TRBJ2-7; 7 bases line up with TRBD2. Germline lookup yields CDR1 SGHTA and CDR2 FQGNSA. The CDR3 extends over 16 amino acids. The trim removed 5 bases at V and 4 bases at J, leaving 14 bases unmatched. The DNA for the CDR3 is TGTGCCAGCAGCCTGAGGGACTATCAGGCACCTTACGAGCAGTACTTC. Protein sequence: CASSLRDYQAPYEQYF.

The rearrangement uses TRBV6-2 or TRBV6-3 and TRBJ1-1; D gene uncertain. Germline CDR1 reads MNHEY; CDR2 reads SVGEGT. V was pared by 7 bases and J by 6 bases, with 9 bases between. This CDR3 has 11 residues. CDR3 region: CASIHGAEAFF. The CDR3 DNA sequence: TGTGCCAGCATCCACGGAGCTGAAGCTTTCTTT.

V is TRBV4-1 and J is TRBJ2-3; perhaps TRBD2 as D (5 bases). Germline values: CDR1 MGHRA, CDR2 YSYEKL. CDR3 length: 19 residues. Between the trimmed V and J ends, which lost 1 base and 0 bases, there was a span of 20 bases. The CDR3 protein is CASSQGGFQTWGSTDTQYF. CDR3 sequence (DNA): TGCGCCAGCAGCCAAGGAGGGTTTCAGACTTGGGGAAGCACAGATACGCAGTATTTT.

The V gene is TRBV7-2, the J gene TRBJ1-5; a weak D match, TRBD1 (6 bases). The V and J ends lost 5 bases and 3 bases respectively, with 11 bases between them. Germline lookup yields CDR1 SGHTA and CDR2 FQGNSA. The CDR3 spans 14 residues. CDR3 sequence: CASSGQISNQPQHF. CDR3 bases: TGTGCCAGCAGCGGACAGATCTCCAATCAGCCCCAGCATTTT.

Only a few counts were recorded for this clonotype. The rearrangement uses TRBV12-3 or TRBV12-4 and TRBJ1-2, with D perhaps TRBD1 (5 bases). Trimming removed 5 bases from V and 8 bases from J, with 21 bases in between. The CDR3 sequence is 15 residues long. The CDR3 loop is CASSKGPVQSLGYTF. The CDR3 nucleotides read TGTGCCAGCAGTAAGGGACCCGTTCAGAGCTTGGGCTACACCTTC.

There are a few counts of this clonotype. This chain connects TRBV6-2 or TRBV6-3 to TRBJ1-2; possibly TRBD1 for D (5 bases). The CDR3 runs 15 residues. V was clipped by 4 bases and J by 8 bases, with 20 bases between them. Germline CDR1 is MNHEY and CDR2 is SVGEGT. DNA of the CDR3: TGTGCCAGCAGTTCCGGGACGGCGCCATCGCGAGGCTACACCTTC. It is translated as CASSSGTAPSRGYTF.

The chain combines TRBV18 with TRBJ1-4; D uncertain. Germline loops: CDR1 KGHSH, CDR2 LQKENI. Trimming removed 3 bases at V and 8 bases at J, with 16 bases between. The CDR3 covers 15 residues. In DNA, the CDR3 is TGTGCCAGCTCACCCAGCCGAATAGAAGTGGAAAAACTGTTTTTT. Residues: CASSPSRIEVEKLFF.

The chain links TRBV20-1 to TRBJ1-2; TRBD1 matches 10 bases. The CDR3 has 13 amino acids. J lost 7 bases, V lost 3 bases, and 5 bases had no gene match. The germline V gene encodes CDR1 DFQATT and CDR2 SNEGSKA (reference sequence). The CDR3 here is CSARLTGGSGYTF. CDR3 DNA sequence: TGCAGTGCTAGGCTGACAGGGGGCTCTGGCTACACCTTC.

This sequence joins TRBV5-1 and TRBJ1-2, with D possibly matching TRBD1 (5 bases). The CDR3 is made up of 16 amino acids. V shed 1 base and J shed 0 bases, with 13 bases lying between them. Germline lookup yields CDR1 SGHRS and CDR2 YFSETQ. Here the CDR3 reads CASSLIGVSSNYGYTF. The CDR3 coding sequence is TGCGCCAGCAGCTTGATAGGGGTATCATCTAACTATGGCTACACCTTC.

In this sample, this clonotype turned up a few times. The chain has TRBV7-3 and TRBJ2-3; D unresolved. Trimming shortened V by 2 bases and J by 2 bases, and 11 bases separated the two germline ends. In germline, CDR1 is SGHTA, CDR2 FQGTGA. This CDR3 has 15 amino acids. The DNA of the CDR3 is TGTGCCAGCAGCTTACTGGGCGCAGACACAGATACGCAGTATTTT. It yields the protein CASSLLGADTDTQYF.

Ten or more counts support this clonotype. The chain joins TRBV4-2 to TRBJ2-1; D may be TRBD2 (6 bases). The CDR3 is made up of 16 amino acids. CDR1 LGHNA and CDR2 YNFKEQ come from the germline V gene. The ends were cut back, 2 bases at V and 1 base at J, with 12 bases in the middle. CDR3 sequence (DNA): TGTGCCAGCAGCCAACCGTCGGCGGGGTCCTACAATGAGCAGTTCTTC. Amino acid sequence: CASSQPSAGSYNEQFF.

The V gene is TRBV2, the J gene TRBJ2-3; D is uncertain. Per germline, CDR1 SNHLY and CDR2 FYNNEI. The CDR3 totals 12 residues. Between the trimmed V and J ends, which lost 1 base and 6 bases, there was a span of 5 bases. CDR3 sequence (DNA): TGTGCCAGCAGTGAAGTTGGGGATACGCAGTATTTT. Translated: CASSEVGDTQYF.

CDR3 residues: CASSQTLGLAGADEQFF. In nucleotides, the CDR3 is TGCGCCAGCAGCCAAACTCTCGGACTAGCGGGGGCGGATGAGCAGTTCTTC. The gene calls are TRBV4-1 and TRBJ2-1; 13 bases match TRBD2. The CDR3 is 17 amino acids. Unmatched junction bases numbered 9, after V lost 2 bases and J lost 8 bases. Germline-derived CDR1 and CDR2 are MGHRA and YSYEKL.

This sequence joins TRBV13 and TRBJ1-1; D possibly corresponds to TRBD1 (5 bases). The CDR3 has 14 amino acids. Germline loops: CDR1 PRHDT, CDR2 FYEKMQ (reference sequence). The ends were cut back, 0 bases at V and 11 bases at J, with 16 bases in the middle. This CDR3 reads CASSLGRGWDGAFF. CDR3 sequence (DNA): TGTGCCAGCAGCTTAGGCCGCGGGTGGGACGGGGCTTTCTTT.

This chain links TRBV12-3 or TRBV12-4 with TRBJ2-3; 13 bases are shared with TRBD2. Losses at the gene ends were 6 bases for V and 5 bases for J; bases not matched to a gene: 5. CDR3 length equals 15 residues. Here the CDR3 reads CASRTSGGARDTQYF. DNA for the CDR3: TGTGCCAGCAGAACTAGCGGGGGGGCCAGAGATACGCAGTATTTT.

The CDR3, as DNA: TGCAGCGTGAGGGTCAACTCTGGGGCCGAAGCTTTCTTT. Its protein is CSVRVNSGAEAFF. V and J are TRBV29-1 and TRBJ1-1, with D perhaps matching TRBD1 (5 bases). V lost 6 bases to trimming and J lost 8 bases, with 19 bases between them. The CDR3 length is 13 residues. The germline V gene has CDR1 SQVTM and CDR2 ANQGSEA.

This CDR3 reads CASSEWPQPQHF. Written as DNA, the CDR3 is TGTGCCAGCAGTGAATGGCCCCAGCCCCAGCATTTT. J is TRBJ1-5 and V is TRBV6-1; D remains unclear. Per the germline V gene, CDR1 is MNHNS and CDR2 is SASEGT. Trimming removed 2 bases from V and 7 bases from J, with 6 bases in between. The CDR3 runs 12 residues.

This clonotype was seen ten or more times. The V and J genes are TRBV12-3 or TRBV12-4 and TRBJ2-5; D unresolved. V lost 6 bases to trimming and J lost 0 bases, with 17 bases between them. The CDR3 has 16 residues. In DNA form, the CDR3 reads TGTGCCAGCAGCCCGCTCCCACAGAGCTACCAAGAGACCCAGTACTTC. As protein: CASSPLPQSYQETQYF.

The sample holds many counts of this clonotype. The V call is TRBV5-1, the J call TRBJ2-7; D is undetermined. Trimming took off 0 bases at V and 2 bases at J, with 12 bases between the two ends. The CDR3 sequence is 15 residues long. CDR1 and CDR2 (germline): SGHRS, YFSETQ. CDR3 loop: CASSLDPGQTYEQYF. DNA for the CDR3: TGCGCCAGCAGCTTGGATCCGGGCCAAACCTACGAGCAGTACTTC.

This clonotype was detected many times. This sequence joins TRBV7-9 and TRBJ2-4; the match to TRBD2 covers 8 bases. V lost 4 bases to trimming and J lost 8 bases; unmatched junction nucleotides: 7. The germline V gene encodes CDR1 SEHNR and CDR2 FQNEAQ (reference sequence). The CDR3 totals 14 residues. In DNA, the CDR3 is TGTGCCAGCAGCTACTCACTAGCGGATCACATTCAGTACTTC. Protein product: CASSYSLADHIQYF. The variable domain in full, with the rest retrieved from reference TRBV7-9 and TRBJ2-4, is DTGVSQNPRHKITKRGQNVTFRCDPISEHNRLYWYRQTLGQGPEFLTYFQNEAQLEKSRLLSDRFSAERPKGSFSTLEIQRTEQGDSAMYLCASSYSLADHIQYFGAGTRLSVL.

In its sample, this clonotype was seen many times. The V call is TRBV20-1, the J call TRBJ2-1; D may be TRBD2 (6 bases). CDR1 is DFQATT, CDR2 SNEGSKA, per germline (reference sequence). The germline V and J ends were trimmed by 6 bases and 5 bases, with 11 bases remaining between them. This CDR3 is 12 amino acids long. The CDR3 region has the DNA TGCAGTGCGGAGGGACGAAACAATGAGCAGTTCTTC. Its translation: CSAEGRNNEQFF.

This clonotype occurred a few times. This chain joins TRBV7-2 and TRBJ2-7; D is possibly TRBD2 (5 bases). CDR1 and CDR2 (germline): SGHTA, FQGNSA. This CDR3 contains 15 residues. Trimming left V 2 bases short and J 3 bases short, with 14 bases between. The CDR3 coding sequence is TGTGCCAGCAGCTTATCGGACTCTCCCTTCTACGAGCAGTACTTC. Translation: CASSLSDSPFYEQYF.

The chain combines TRBV5-6 with TRBJ2-1; possibly TRBD2 for D (7 bases). The CDR3 sequence is 15 residues long. Looked up from germline, CDR1 is SGHDT and CDR2 is YYEEEE. V was cut by 2 bases and J by 7 bases, with 16 bases left in between. The CDR3 protein is CASSFFAGAANEQFF. CDR3 DNA: TGTGCCAGCAGCTTCTTTGCGGGGGCGGCTAATGAGCAGTTCTTC.

This clonotype was detected once. The rearrangement uses TRBV4-2 and TRBJ2-3, with 7 bases fitting TRBD1. Losses at the gene ends were 10 bases for V and 5 bases for J; bases not matched to a gene: 12. CDR3 length: 14 residues. CDR1 and CDR2 from the germline V gene are LGHNA and YNFKEQ. CDR3 DNA sequence: TGTGCCACGGGACAGAGTTTTTCCGGAGATACGCAGTATTTT. Protein product: CATGQSFSGDTQYF.

Only a few counts were recorded for this clonotype. The chain carries TRBV13 and TRBJ1-1; D uncertain. Germline CDR1 is PRHDT and CDR2 is FYEKMQ (reference sequence). V dropped 8 bases and J dropped 0 bases, with 10 bases sitting between them. The CDR3 spans 13 residues. The CDR3 DNA is TGTGCCAGCGAGCAGGAAATGAACACTGAAGCTTTCTTT. This translates into CASEQEMNTEAFF.

This clonotype showed up just a few times. The chain links TRBV4-2 to TRBJ1-5, with D maybe TRBD1 (6 bases). The ends were cut back, 4 bases at V and 5 bases at J, with 15 bases in the middle. This CDR3 is 15 amino acids long. The germline gives CDR1 LGHNA, CDR2 YNFKEQ. The CDR3 sequence is CASSRSAQGDQPQHF. CDR3 DNA sequence: TGTGCCAGCAGCCGTTCGGCACAGGGAGATCAGCCCCAGCATTTT.

With regard to this clonotype: A much larger clone is a single base away; this may be a read error. The chain joins TRBV30 to TRBJ2-5; possible D gene TRBD2, 5 bases. There are 14 residues in the CDR3. Trimming removed 2 bases at V and 11 bases at J, with 21 bases between. From germline, CDR1 is GTSNPN and CDR2 SVGIG (reference sequence). As DNA, the CDR3 is TGTGCCTGGAGTTTATCCCCGTCCGGGAATGAGCAGTACTTC. It is translated as CAWSLSPSGNEQYF.

This clonotype was seen only a few times. A much more abundant neighbour one base away suggests this may be a read error. CDR3 bases: TGTGCCAGCAGTGACGCGGTGGCTAGCACAGATACGCAGTATTTT. Translated: CASSDAVASTDTQYF. V is TRBV6-4 and J is TRBJ2-3; D is unresolved. CDR1 and CDR2 (germline): MRHNA, SNTAGT. This CDR3 spans 15 amino acids. V shed 2 bases and J shed 0 bases, with 9 bases lying between them.

J is TRBJ1-1 and V is TRBV11-2; the D gene is possibly TRBD1 (5 bases). The V gene's germline CDR1 is SGHAT and CDR2 FQNNGV. V was shortened by 3 bases and J by 8 bases, with 10 bases between the two germline ends. The CDR3 covers 12 residues. The CDR3 DNA is TGTGCCAGCAGCTTTCCCGGGGGAGAAGCTTTCTTT. It translates to CASSFPGGEAFF. The entire variable domain, with the rest obtained from reference TRBV11-2 and TRBJ1-1, is as follows: EAGVAQSPRYKIIEKRQSVAFWCNPISGHATLYWYQQILGQGPKLLIQFQNNGVVDDSQLPKDRFSAERLKGVDSTLKIQPAKLEDSAVYLCASSFPGGEAFFGQGTRLTVV.